This record concerns one TCR beta chain sequence. Its specificity is not known. The source of the sample is a study of regulatory T cells in long-lasting Graves disease. Study-level results: Persistent Graves' patients showed less TCR diversity than newly diagnosed patients showed.

The authors built TCR beta libraries using iRepertoire HTBI primers and Arm-PCR of CDR3 regions. TCRdb fed the multiplex PCR reads into MiXCR, producing one record per CDR3 protein. Among under 400,000 distinct CDR3 sequences, over 15% were seen once, and the ten largest hold just under 30%. Time point reported: newly diagnosed GD, antithyroid drugs for less than 3 months. The TCR library was made from RNA extracted from PBMCs. The germline V gene has CDR1 SGHTA and CDR2 FQGNSA. The V gene end was trimmed by 5 bases and the J gene end by 6 bases; junction bases not matched to a gene: 12. The CDR3 is made up of 15 amino acids. These sequences were also reported in another study, on T cells in Graves' hyperthyroidism and ophthalmopathy. This second study notes: Most clonotypes expanded in the thyroid (above 0.001) were also present in blood. In the analysis, a 13 V-J model separated ophthalmopathy from stable hyperthyroidism.

The J gene is TRBJ2-7, the V gene TRBV7-2; 8 bases are a match to TRBD1. The receptor was isolated from a man aged 35 to 55 with Graves disease. Sample: peripheral blood mononuclear cells (PBMCs), taken at new diagnosis, from a patient treated with antithyroid drugs. The CDR3 nucleotides read TGTGCCAGCAGCCGTACAGGGGGTATTCAAGGCGAGCAGTACTTC. It translates to CASSRTGGIQGEQYF.